This record looks at one TCR beta chain sequence and its context. Its antigen is not identified. The source of the sample is a study of graft-versus-host responses after intestinal transplantation. Overall study context: Induction using anti-thymocyte globulin, followed by tacrolimus and steroids for 3 to 4 years, was given to all recipients.

V shed 1 base, J shed 6 bases, and the junction held 7 bases outside the gene matches. This CDR3 has 15 amino acids. The V gene's germline CDR1 is SGDLS and CDR2 YYNGEE. Study-wide points: GvH clone levels peaked in circulation, and this peak was associated with early post-transplant HvG declines.

TCRdb's copy holds only in-frame clones and misses some; the assay was immunoSEQ multiplex PCR. The sample shows 85,000 to 100,000 clones, 92% of them seen only once. The material was unstimulated CD8+ T cells sorted from spleen or lymph node cells, obtained before transplant. This rearrangement joins TRBV9 to TRBJ1-1, with 9 bases lining up with TRBD1. This TCR was sampled from a human donor who was the organ donor for an intestinal transplant. The CDR3 nucleotides read TGTGCCAGCAGCGTATTTACGACAGGGGGTGCTGAAGCTTTCTTT. It yields the protein CASSVFTTGGAEAFF.